This T cell receptor (beta chain) was documented in a study of radiation and T cells in renal cell carcinoma. Time point described: blood 4 weeks post-SBRT, at nephrectomy. Treatment reported: 15 Gy SBRT to primary tumor, nephrectomy 4 weeks later. This table comes from immunoSEQ multiplex PCR, and its TCRdb copy is limited to in-frame clones, with some not included. The sample consists of approximately 85,000 clones, roughly nine tenths of them appearing once. CDR1 and CDR2 from the germline V gene are SGHRS and YFSETQ. CDR3 length: 15 residues. On this clone: At one end the junction does not follow the germline gene, possibly because of a read error.

Sequenced here: blood, sampled from a patient whose treatment included radiotherapy and nephrectomy. The TCR comes from a woman in her seventies with renal cell carcinoma. The rearrangement uses TRBV5-1 and TRBJ1-1, with 8 bases identical to TRBD1. The CDR3 region is CASSLRQGRNSEAFF. CDR3 in DNA: TGCGCCAGCAGCCTAAGACAGGGGAGGAACTCTGAAGCTTTCTTT.